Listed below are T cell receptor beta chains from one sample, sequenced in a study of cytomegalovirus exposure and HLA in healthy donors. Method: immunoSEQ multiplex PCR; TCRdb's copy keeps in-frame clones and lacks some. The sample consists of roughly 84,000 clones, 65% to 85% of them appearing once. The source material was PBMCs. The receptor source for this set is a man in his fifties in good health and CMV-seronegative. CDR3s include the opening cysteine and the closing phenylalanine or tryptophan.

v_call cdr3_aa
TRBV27 CASSQKRGGNQPQHF
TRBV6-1 CASSPGIYEQYF
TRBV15 CATSRDRQGEQFF
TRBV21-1 CASSFWAGNSNQPQHF
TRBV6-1 CASRPDRAQFLDF
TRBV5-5 CASSFGGASYEQYF
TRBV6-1 CASGRGTGELFF
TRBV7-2 CASSFPGQTYEQYF
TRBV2 CASSPSGGASPPYEQYF
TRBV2 CASTILAGASGEQFF
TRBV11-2 CASSLERGRGGRETQYF
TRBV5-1 CASSLVASGGRLTYNEQFF
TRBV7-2 CASTSGGGGNEQYF
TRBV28 CASRMGLAVNTGELFF
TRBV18 CASSPTATGWTEAFF
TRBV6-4 CASPPAGGPITDTQYF
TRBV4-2 CASSTQGQQNTEAFF
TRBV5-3 CARSSGFGGPEQFF
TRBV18 CASSPNGGGSPLHF
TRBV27 CASNVQGVGDTEAFF
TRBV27 CASSLSRVRDTQYF
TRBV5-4 CASSLGEVQGNTF
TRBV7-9 CASSSPRTGHLETQYF
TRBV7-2 CASSPTSGAYEQYF
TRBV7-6 CASSPDRIESGNTIYF
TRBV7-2 CASSLGGGANVLTF
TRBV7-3 CASSLMGGGAFEETQYF
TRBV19 CASSTSTTQETQYF
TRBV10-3 CAISVSGINNSPLHF
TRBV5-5 CASSLGTAYTEAFF
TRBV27 CASSPGWGQSYEQYF
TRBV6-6 CASSYGGGRHEQYF
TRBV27 CASSQGQGAGETQYF
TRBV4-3 CASSQGGSGGYEKLFF
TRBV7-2 CASSPGLAGSKQYF
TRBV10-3 CAISESMRNQPQHF
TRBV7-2 CASIFSLAGGPNEQFF
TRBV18 CASSPPGGGTGELFF
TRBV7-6 CASSLSHTGYEQYF
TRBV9 CASSVDWLAGGATDTQYF
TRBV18 CASSPRDRQGSSYEQYF
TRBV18 CASSPIGRDRETGELFF
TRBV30 CAWGSGVQETQYF
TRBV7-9 CSSSFGTGGTEAFF
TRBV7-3 CASSSPGQTLSLTYNEQFF
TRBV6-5 CASSPDRGNTEAFF
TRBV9 CASSVGWRGGEQYF
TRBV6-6 CASSYSVSTDTQYF
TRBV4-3 CASSLGGALAKNIQYF
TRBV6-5 CATAKGGSYEQYF
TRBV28 CASTTPSGGVADTQYF
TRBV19 CASSIFAANNSPLHF
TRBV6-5 CASSYAGGLTETQYF
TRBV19 CASSMFGSTGPMNTEAFF
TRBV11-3 CASSSFRGTEAFF
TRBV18 CASSPQGNEQFF
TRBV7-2 CASSGGGVAEKLFF
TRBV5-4 CASSLTGSDEQYF